Following are 26 T cell receptor beta chains from one sample sequenced in a study of shared clonotypes between healthy human individuals. TCRdb's copy holds only in-frame clones and misses some; the assay was immunoSEQ multiplex PCR. This sample carries about 1 million clones, about 74% of them seen once, and the ten largest clones take approximately 1.5%. Sequenced sample: memory CD4+ T cells sorted from blood. Subset in this sample: CD45RA-negative fraction. Receptors originate from a man aged 18 to 29 in good health.

The genes are TRBV5-1 and TRBJ2-7; no firm D call. The CDR3 is 14 amino acids. The germline V gene has CDR1 SGHRS and CDR2 YFSETQ. V was trimmed by 3 bases and J by 2 bases, leaving 12 bases between them. The CDR3 protein is CASSSQTGTYEQYF. In DNA form, the CDR3 reads TGCGCCAGCAGCTCCCAGACGGGTACCTACGAGCAGTACTTC.

The V and J genes are TRBV5-4 and TRBJ2-6; D is ambiguous. Deletions cut 2 bases from V and 0 bases from J, with 15 bases between. CDR3 length equals 18 residues. Germline CDR1 is SGHNT and CDR2 is YYREEE (reference sequence). The chain's CDR3 is CASSFSRWPLSGANVLTF. CDR3 bases: TGTGCCAGCAGCTTCTCTCGATGGCCCCTCTCTGGGGCCAACGTCCTGACTTTC.

The chain joins TRBV11-3 to TRBJ2-3; D tentatively reads TRBD1 or TRBD2 (6 bases each). Germline CDR1 SGHNT, CDR2 YENEEA. The CDR3 sequence is 14 residues long. Trimming removed 5 bases at V and 4 bases at J, with 13 bases between. CDR3 bases: TGTGCCAGCAGCCCAGGGGAGGCAGCAGATACGCAGTATTTT. Protein product: CASSPGEAADTQYF.

This clone was seen a few times. V gene TRBV5-1 combines with J gene TRBJ2-2, with 12 bases fitting TRBD2. The CDR3 has 16 amino acids. Trimming at V came to 3 bases and at J to 6 bases, leaving 6 bases not matched to a gene. CDR1 is SGHRS, CDR2 YFSETQ, per germline. For the CDR3, the DNA is TGCGCCAGCAGCTCCCGACCTAGCGGGAGGGCCGGGGAGCTGTTTTTT. Protein: CASSSRPSGRAGELFF.

This clone was picked up a small number of times. This chain connects TRBV27 to TRBJ1-1; D is perhaps TRBD1 (5 bases). CDR1 and CDR2 (germline): MNHEY, SMNVEV (reference sequence). Trimming shortened V by 5 bases and J by 3 bases, and 19 bases separated the two germline ends. The CDR3 extends over 16 amino acids. The CDR3 nucleotides read TGTGCCAGCAGTCCCGGATTGGGGGGGAGGTACACTGAAGCTTTCTTT. Translating gives CASSPGLGGRYTEAFF.

The chain has TRBV5-1 and TRBJ1-2; D unresolved. The CDR3 has 14 residues. Trimming took 4 bases from V and 0 from J, leaving 10 bases between them. Germline V lookup: CDR1 SGHRS, CDR2 YFSETQ. As DNA, the CDR3 is TGCGCCAGCAGCCCTCAGGATCCTAACTATGGCTACACCTTC. It codes for CASSPQDPNYGYTF.

The rearrangement uses TRBV6-1 and TRBJ1-5, with 8 bases identical to TRBD1. There are 13 residues in the CDR3. Germline loops: CDR1 MNHNS, CDR2 SASEGT. Trimming removed 4 bases from V and 4 bases from J; junction bases left unmatched: 0. The CDR3 DNA follows: TGTGCCAGCAGTGGGGACAGGAATCAGCCCCAGCATTTT. Its protein is CASSGDRNQPQHF.

The chain uses TRBV6-1 and TRBJ2-3, with 9 nucleotides matching TRBD1. The junction had 10 bases not matched to a gene; V was cut back by 2 bases and J by 4 bases. This CDR3 spans 17 amino acids. CDR1 MNHNS and CDR2 SASEGT come from the germline V gene. This CDR3 is CASSEIRGQGMPDTQYF. CDR3 bases: TGTGCCAGCAGTGAAATACGAGGACAGGGGATGCCAGATACGCAGTATTTT.

The chain links TRBV29-1 to TRBJ2-2; TRBD1 might be the D (6 bases). The CDR3 covers 14 residues. Trimming removed 6 bases from V and 6 bases from J, with 17 bases in between. Germline-derived CDR1 and CDR2 are SQVTM and ANQGSEA. CDR3 sequence (DNA): TGCAGCGTGGAATACAGGGAAGGGGCCGGGGAGCTGTTTTTT. It codes for CSVEYREGAGELFF.

A few counts support this clone. V is TRBV4-1 and J is TRBJ2-6, with D maybe TRBD1 (6 bases). Germline-derived CDR1 and CDR2 are MGHRA and YSYEKL. V lost 4 bases and J lost 0, with 16 bases in between. The CDR3 loop spans 18 amino acids. DNA of the CDR3: TGCGCCAGCAGCCCCCGGGACATGCGGTCCTCTGGGGCCAACGTCCTGACTTTC. Translation gives CASSPRDMRSSGANVLTF.

The rearrangement links TRBV13 to TRBJ2-5; D perhaps matches TRBD2 (5 bases). The CDR3 runs to 15 residues. Deletions cut 0 bases from V and 0 bases from J, with 8 bases between. Looked up from germline, CDR1 is PRHDT and CDR2 is FYEKMQ (reference sequence). The CDR3 nucleotides read TGTGCCAGCAGCTTAGGCCGACTAAACCAAGAGACCCAGTACTTC. It encodes CASSLGRLNQETQYF.

This clone was recorded a few times. The junction and the germline gene differ at one end; a read error may be behind it. The V and J genes are TRBV7-7 and TRBJ2-2; D call uncertain. The CDR3 length is 14 residues. Germline CDR1 is SSHAT and CDR2 is FNYEAQ (reference sequence). The CDR3 loop reads CASSLEPYTGELFF. In DNA, the CDR3 is TGTGCTAGCAGCTTAGAACCTTACACCGGGGAGCTGTTTTTT.

The chain recombines TRBV28 with TRBJ2-3, with 14 nucleotides matching TRBD2. CDR3 size: 16 residues. V was clipped by 7 bases and J by 6 bases; unmatched bases: 9. Germline lookup yields CDR1 MDHEN and CDR2 SYDVKM. Written as DNA, the CDR3 is TGTGCCAGCAACGGACTAGCGGGGGGCGTTCGGGATACGCAGTATTTT. It translates to CASNGLAGGVRDTQYF.

With regard to this clone: The sample contains more than one DNA sequence encoding this CDR3. The V and J genes are TRBV5-1 and TRBJ1-5; D not certain. The CDR3 extends over 13 amino acids. V lost 4 bases to trimming and J lost 7 bases, with 12 bases between them. Germline V CDR1 and CDR2: SGHRS, YFSETQ. CDR3 residues: CASSPDRDQPQHF. CDR3 DNA sequence: TGCGCCAGCAGCCCGGACCGAGACCAGCCCCAGCATTTT.

As to this clone: The identical CDR3 is also encoded by other nucleotide sequences in the sample. The V call is TRBV4-3, the J call TRBJ1-1, with a possible D match to TRBD1 (5 bases). Trimming left V 2 bases short and J 5 bases short, with 12 bases between. CDR3 length: 14 amino acids. Looked up from germline, CDR1 is LGHNA and CDR2 is YSLEER. The CDR3 reads CASSQQGGGTEAFF. CDR3 sequence (DNA): TGCGCCAGCAGCCAACAGGGAGGAGGGACTGAAGCTTTCTTT.

The chain recombines TRBV18 with TRBJ2-5; no reliable D call. Germline V gene data show CDR1 as KGHSH and CDR2 as LQKENI. The CDR3 loop spans 18 amino acids. Between the trimmed V and J ends, which lost 4 bases and 2 bases, there was a span of 23 bases. CDR3 in DNA: TGTGCCAGCTCACTGCCGCGCGTTTTTAGCTACATTCAAGAGACCCAGTACTTC. It is translated as CASSLPRVFSYIQETQYF.

The chain joins TRBV18 to TRBJ2-7; D possibly corresponds to TRBD2 (6 bases). Between the trimmed V and J ends, which lost 2 bases and 4 bases, there was a span of 12 bases. CDR1 KGHSH and CDR2 LQKENI come from the germline V gene. The CDR3 has 14 residues. CDR3: CASSPAGPPYEQYF. The CDR3 coding sequence is TGTGCCAGCTCACCAGCGGGACCGCCGTACGAGCAGTACTTC.

This clone has a handful of counts. This chain links TRBV4-1 with TRBJ1-2; 8 nucleotides line up with TRBD1. The CDR3 has 15 amino acids. Losses at the gene ends were 2 bases for V and 4 bases for J; bases not matched to a gene: 6. CDR1 is MGHRA and CDR2 is YSYEKL in the germline V gene. This chain's CDR3 is CASSQQAGGTYGYTF. The CDR3 coding sequence is TGCGCCAGCAGCCAACAAGCAGGGGGCACCTATGGCTACACCTTC.

The chain has TRBV7-2 and TRBJ2-7, with D perhaps matching TRBD2 (6 bases). Per the germline V gene, CDR1 is SGHTA and CDR2 is FQGNSA. The V and J ends lost 5 bases and 0 bases respectively, with 17 bases between them. This CDR3 region has 16 residues. The CDR3 bases are TGTGCCAGCAGCCTGCCACTAGCAAAAAACTCCTACGAGCAGTACTTC. It translates to CASSLPLAKNSYEQYF.

This clone showed up just once. V usage is TRBV30 and J usage is TRBJ2-5; TRBD2 is a possible D gene (6 bases). Germline loops: CDR1 GTSNPN, CDR2 SVGIG (reference sequence). The CDR3 has 14 amino acids. Trimming left V 0 bases short and J 5 bases short, with 13 bases between. The CDR3, as DNA: TGTGCCTGGAGTGTGGGACTGCCGCAGGAGACCCAGTACTTC. The encoded protein is CAWSVGLPQETQYF.

Ten or more counts support this clone. The sample contains more than one DNA sequence encoding this CDR3. V usage is TRBV9 and J usage is TRBJ2-2; D gene uncertain. Germline lookup yields CDR1 SGDLS and CDR2 YYNGEE. Trimming took off 0 bases at V and 3 bases at J, with 6 bases between the two ends. CDR3 length equals 14 residues. CDR3 sequence: CASSVGQYTGELFF. The CDR3 nucleotides read TGTGCCAGCAGCGTAGGTCAGTACACCGGGGAGCTGTTTTTT.

As regards this clone: The sample carries other DNA sequences with the same CDR3. The chain uses TRBV19 and TRBJ1-5; D not certain. Germline loops: CDR1 LNHDA, CDR2 SQIVND (reference sequence). V was trimmed by 4 bases and J by 0 bases, leaving 10 bases between them. The CDR3 totals 15 residues. CDR3 DNA sequence: TGTGCCAGTAGTAGGGATAGGTATAGCAATCAGCCCCAGCATTTT. It specifies CASSRDRYSNQPQHF.

This sequence joins TRBV7-2 and TRBJ2-7; 8 bases are shared with TRBD2. The length of the CDR3 is 16 residues. Trimming took 4 bases from V and 5 from J; bases not matched to a gene: 13. CDR1 is SGHTA, CDR2 FQGNSA, per germline. Written as DNA, the CDR3 is TGTGCCAGCAGCTGGGTGGGGAGCGGGAGTATGAACGAGCAGTACTTC. This encodes CASSWVGSGSMNEQYF.

The chain is built from TRBV11-3 and TRBJ2-7; 7 nucleotides match TRBD1. The CDR3 length is 16 residues. Unmatched junction bases numbered 8, after V lost 1 base and J lost 2 bases. The V gene's germline CDR1 is SGHNT and CDR2 YENEEA. The CDR3 DNA is TGTGCCAGCAGCTTAGGGGCAGGGGGTGCGACCTACGAGCAGTACTTC. As protein: CASSLGAGGATYEQYF. Full variable domain (rest looked up from reference TRBV11-3 and TRBJ2-7): EAGVVQSPRYKIIEKKQPVAFWCNPISGHNTLYWYLQNLGQGPELLIRYENEEAVDDSQLPKDRFSAERLKGVDSTLKIQPAELGDSAVYLCASSLGAGGATYEQYFGPGTRLTVT.

The rearrangement links TRBV5-1 to TRBJ2-3, with 9 bases matching TRBD2. Germline CDR1 is SGHRS and CDR2 is YFSETQ. This CDR3 comprises 14 residues. After removal of 10 bases from V and 2 bases from J, the junction contained 8 bases not matched to a gene. The CDR3: CASSGGGDTDTQYF. For the CDR3, the DNA is TGCGCCTCCTCAGGCGGGGGGGACACAGATACGCAGTATTTT.

The chain links TRBV6-9 to TRBJ1-4; tentatively, D is TRBD1 (6 bases). This CDR3 comprises 17 residues. Germline loops: CDR1 MNHGY, CDR2 SVAAGI. V lost 3 bases, J lost 8 bases, and 22 bases lay in between. CDR3 bases: TGTGCCAGCAGTTACCCCCCCAGGGGATTAGAGGGAGAAAAACTGTTTTTT. It translates to CASSYPPRGLEGEKLFF.